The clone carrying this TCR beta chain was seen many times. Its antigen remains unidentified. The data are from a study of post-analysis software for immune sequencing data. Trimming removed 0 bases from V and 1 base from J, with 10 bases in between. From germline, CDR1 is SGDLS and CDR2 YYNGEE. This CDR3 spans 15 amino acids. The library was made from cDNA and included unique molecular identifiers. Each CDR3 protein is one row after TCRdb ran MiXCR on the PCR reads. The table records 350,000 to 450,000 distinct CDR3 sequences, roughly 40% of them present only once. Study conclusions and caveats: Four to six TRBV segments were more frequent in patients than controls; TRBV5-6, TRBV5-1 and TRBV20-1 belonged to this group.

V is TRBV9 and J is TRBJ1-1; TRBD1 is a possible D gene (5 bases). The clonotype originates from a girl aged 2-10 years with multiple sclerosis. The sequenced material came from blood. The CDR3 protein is CASSVAGSWNTEAFF. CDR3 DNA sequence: TGTGCCAGCAGCGTAGCAGGGTCCTGGAACACTGAAGCTTTCTTT.